A selection of T cell receptor beta chains follows, all from one sample in a study of T cells after yellow fever vaccination. TCRdb reprocessed the 5' RACE reads via MiXCR and lists one record per CDR3 protein. Of hundreds of thousands of distinct CDR3 sequences detected, approximately 18% appear once; the ten largest clones hold over 15%. The sample was PBMCs, taken before the yellow fever booster vaccination. The receptors stem from a man aged 18 to 30 who received the YFV17D yellow fever vaccine. Both conserved end residues are part of each CDR3.

>TRBJ1-1|TRBV7-2|13
CASSLERNTEAFF
>TRBJ2-5|TRBV6-2/TRBV6-3|17
CASTQPRTSLLGETQYF
>TRBJ2-1|TRBV5-1|16
CASSLGRLAGGYEQFF
>TRBJ2-7|TRBV4-1|14
CASSQVEGPTEQYF
>TRBJ2-1|TRBV10-3|16
CAISESPSGEYNEQFF
>TRBJ2-5|TRBV5-1|14
CASSLTGSEETQYF
>TRBJ2-1|TRBV5-5|15
CASSLRLAGEGEQFF
>TRBJ1-2|TRBV28|15
CASSTLTEINYGYTF
>TRBJ2-1|TRBV10-3|16
CATRPLAGGWPDEQFF
>TRBJ2-2|TRBV4-3|13
CASSQEPVGELFF
>TRBJ2-3|TRBV4-3|14
CASSRQLRADTQYF
>TRBJ2-2|TRBV7-9|15
CASSLWSASPGELFF
>TRBJ1-2|TRBV28|15
CASSSLPTGTYGYTF
>TRBJ2-5|TRBV7-6|14
CASSLMGLVETQYF
>TRBJ2-7|TRBV7-2|15
CASRVAGGPSYEQYF
>TRBJ2-4|TRBV20-1|15
CSAEDPRTGGNIQYF
>TRBJ1-1|TRBV7-2|15
CASSLWARTRTEAFF
>TRBJ2-5|TRBV7-2|13
CASSIKGVETQYF
>TRBJ1-2|TRBV4-3|15
CASSLRGAGRNGYTF
>TRBJ1-2|TRBV7-6|16
CASSSRTGGLGYGYTF
>TRBJ2-5|TRBV4-1|17
CASSQESWGRGPETQYF
>TRBJ2-1|TRBV29-1|12
CSVGGYRNEQFF
>TRBJ2-3|TRBV7-3|14
CASSLSPAKDTQYF
>TRBJ1-3|TRBV10-3|14
CATKGDTSGNTIYF
>TRBJ2-3|TRBV10-2|15
CASSRDYPNTDTQYF
>TRBJ2-3|TRBV7-3|15
CASSLTSGSTDTQYF
>TRBJ2-1|TRBV24-1|15
CATSDPGGIHNEQFF
>TRBJ1-1|TRBV5-1|16
CASSRFEGSAVTEAFF
>TRBJ2-5|TRBV20-1|14
CSAAGTGGVETQYF
>TRBJ1-1|TRBV11-3|13
CASSLFLSTEAFF
>TRBJ2-7|TRBV12-3/TRBV12-4|13
CASSSADSYEQYF
>TRBJ1-6|TRBV9|15
CASSPQVDSDSPLHF
>TRBJ2-5|TRBV5-1|17
CASSLGLAGGIGETQYF
>TRBJ2-5|TRBV4-3|20
CASSQDLTSGGRIVQETQYF
>TRBJ2-3|TRBV7-2|16
CASSLFPGQSTDTQYF